Listed below are T cell receptor beta chains from one sample, sequenced in a study of T cell repertoires in cytomegalovirus infection. One entry per CDR3 protein results from TCRdb running MiXCR on the reads. Of fewer than 700,000 distinct CDR3 sequences detected, approximately 25% appear once; the ten largest clones hold 8%. What was sequenced was CD8+ T cells from PBMCs. Source of these receptors: a human donor in good health (CMV status not recorded). Some clones in this sample may be carry-over from other donors' samples. CDR3s include the opening cysteine and the closing phenylalanine or tryptophan. The order of the fields is clone size, J gene, V gene, D gene, CDR3 DNA, CDR3 protein. D genes are given only for firm matches. Only part of the rows carry a size: once, few, many, or a class if the clone is expanded.

-	TRBJ2-1	TRBV29-1	TRBD2	TGCAGCGTTGGCCCCTCACTAGCGAGTCGCGTGAACAATGAGCAGTTCTTC	CSVGPSLASRVNNEQFF
many	TRBJ1-4	TRBV7-9	-	TGTGCCAGCAGCCGGGATGCAACTAATGAAAAACTGTTTTTT	CASSRDATNEKLFF
-	TRBJ1-1	TRBV14	-	TGTGCCAGCAGCCAAGGGAGATATAATCATCCTGAAGCTTTCTTT	CASSQGRYNHPEAFF
-	TRBJ2-3	TRBV20-1	TRBD1	TGCAGTGCTAGTCGATGGGACAGTCAGTCTCTATGGGATACGCAGTATTTT	CSASRWDSQSLWDTQYF
few	TRBJ2-7	TRBV12-5	-	TGTGCTAGTGCCTATGGCAACGACGAGCAGTACTTC	CASAYGNDEQYF
many	TRBJ2-5	TRBV28	-	TGTGCCAGCAGTCACACCACAGGGTTCCTAGAGACCCAGTACTTC	CASSHTTGFLETQYF
many	TRBJ2-2	TRBV7-6	-	TGTGCCAGCAGGCACCGGGCCCCAGTAGGCGGGGAGCTGTTTTTT	CASRHRAPVGGELFF
few	TRBJ1-1	TRBV20-1	-	TGCAGTGCTAGGACGATCTACAACACTGAAGCTTTCTTT	CSARTIYNTEAFF
many	TRBJ1-5	TRBV6-1	TRBD1	TGTGCCAGCAGTTTAGGACAGGGGGTGCAGCCCCAGCATTTT	CASSLGQGVQPQHF
many	TRBJ2-7	TRBV7-9	-	TGTGCCAGCAGCTTGTCGTTGTCGGTGAGAGAGCAGTACTTC	CASSLSLSVREQYF
many	TRBJ2-7	TRBV7-8	TRBD2	TGTGCCAGCAGCTTAGATGAGAGGACTAGTTCGTACGAGCAGTACTTC	CASSLDERTSSYEQYF
few	TRBJ2-6	TRBV7-9	-	TGTGCCAGCAGCCATTCCAGGGGATCCAGCTCTGGGGCCAACGTCCTGACTTTC	CASSHSRGSSSGANVLTF
many	TRBJ2-5	TRBV12-3/TRBV12-4	TRBD1	TGTGCCAGCCGGGACAGCCACCAAGAGACCCAGTACTTC	CASRDSHQETQYF
-	TRBJ1-5	TRBV20-1	TRBD1	TGCAGTGCTAGAGAGAAGGGGGCGGCGGTGCCCCAGCATTTT	CSAREKGAAVPQHF
-	TRBJ2-5	TRBV29-1	TRBD2	TGCAGCGCACTTTCGGGGCGGGGGCAAGAGACCCAGTACTTC	CSALSGRGQETQYF
few	TRBJ1-2	TRBV20-1	-	TGCAGTGCTAGAGATCCCTCCAGTGCCTATGGCTACACCTTC	CSARDPSSAYGYTF
-	TRBJ1-4	TRBV29-1	-	TGCAGCGTTGAAAAAACTAATGAAAAACTGTTTTTT	CSVEKTNEKLFF
-	TRBJ1-2	TRBV27	-	TGTGCCAGCACCCCAAGAAATGTAATCGCAGAAGGCTACACCTTC	CASTPRNVIAEGYTF
-	TRBJ1-1	TRBV11-2	-	TGTGCCAGCAGCTTGGCCGACAGGCTGAACACTGAAGCTTTCTTT	CASSLADRLNTEAFF
few	TRBJ2-1	TRBV12-3/TRBV12-4	-	TGTGCCAGCCAGGAGAGATACAATGAGCAGTTCTTC	CASQERYNEQFF
few	TRBJ2-1	TRBV6-1	-	TGTGCCAGCAGTGATGGGGGGCCTGTGGATGAGCAGTTCTTC	CASSDGGPVDEQFF
-	TRBJ2-5	TRBV7-9	-	TGTGCCAGTTCTCCAAACAGCGGTTTTGTGTCAGAGACCCAGTACTTC	CASSPNSGFVSETQYF
-	TRBJ2-1	TRBV5-1	-	TGCGCCAGCGCCAGGGGCGTGGGTTACAATGAGCAGTTCTTC	CASARGVGYNEQFF
-	TRBJ2-5	TRBV7-9	TRBD1	TGTGCCAGCAGCTTTAGGACAGGGAAGGTCCAAGAGACCCAGTACTTC	CASSFRTGKVQETQYF
-	TRBJ1-4	TRBV5-1	-	TGCGCCAGCAGCACGGGCCCTTCGGTGAATGAAAAACTGTTTTTT	CASSTGPSVNEKLFF
-	TRBJ2-1	TRBV20-1	TRBD2	TGCAGTGCTAGAGATCTACTAGCGGGGAGTAATGAGCAGTTCTTC	CSARDLLAGSNEQFF
-	TRBJ1-2	TRBV6-8	-	TGTGCCAGCAGAGCACAGGTGTCTGATGGCTACACCTTC	CASRAQVSDGYTF
few	TRBJ2-5	TRBV14	-	TGTGCCAGCAGCCAAGAAGGGCGAGAGACCCAGTACTTC	CASSQEGRETQYF
once	TRBJ1-1	TRBV7-4	TRBD1	TGTGCCAGCAGCGCAGGGGGATTTACTGAAGCTTTCTTT	CASSAGGFTEAFF
-	TRBJ2-1	TRBV28	-	TGTGTCAGCAGCGAGGAGACTGTCGACAATGAGCAGTTCTTC	CVSSEETVDNEQFF